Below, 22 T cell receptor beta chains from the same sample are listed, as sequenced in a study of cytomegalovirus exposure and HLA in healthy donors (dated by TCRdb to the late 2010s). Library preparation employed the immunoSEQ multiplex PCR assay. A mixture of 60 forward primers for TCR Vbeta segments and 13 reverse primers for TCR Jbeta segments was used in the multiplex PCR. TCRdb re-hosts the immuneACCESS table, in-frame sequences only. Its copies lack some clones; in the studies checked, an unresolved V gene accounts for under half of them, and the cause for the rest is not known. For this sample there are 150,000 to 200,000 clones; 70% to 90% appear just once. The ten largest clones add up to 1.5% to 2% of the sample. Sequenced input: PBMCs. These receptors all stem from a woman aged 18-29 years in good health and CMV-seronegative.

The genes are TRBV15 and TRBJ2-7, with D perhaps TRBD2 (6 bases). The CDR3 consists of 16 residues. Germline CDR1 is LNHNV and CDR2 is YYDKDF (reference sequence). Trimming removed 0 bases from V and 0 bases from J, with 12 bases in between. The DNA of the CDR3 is TGTGCCACCAGCAGAGATCCCCCGGGAGCCTCCTACGAGCAGTACTTC. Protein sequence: CATSRDPPGASYEQYF.

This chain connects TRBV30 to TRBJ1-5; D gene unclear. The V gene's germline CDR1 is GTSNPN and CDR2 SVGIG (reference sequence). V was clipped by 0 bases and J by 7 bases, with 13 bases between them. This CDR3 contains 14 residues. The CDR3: CAWSVVHSGQPQHF. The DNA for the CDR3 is TGTGCCTGGAGTGTAGTCCACTCCGGGCAGCCCCAGCATTTT.

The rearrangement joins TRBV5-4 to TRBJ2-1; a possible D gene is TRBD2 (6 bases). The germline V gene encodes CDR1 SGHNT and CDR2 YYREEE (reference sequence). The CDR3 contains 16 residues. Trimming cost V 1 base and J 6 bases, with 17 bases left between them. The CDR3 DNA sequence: TGTGCCAGCAGCTTGCTCCGGGACTTCAAGACCAATGAGCAGTTCTTC. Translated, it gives CASSLLRDFKTNEQFF.

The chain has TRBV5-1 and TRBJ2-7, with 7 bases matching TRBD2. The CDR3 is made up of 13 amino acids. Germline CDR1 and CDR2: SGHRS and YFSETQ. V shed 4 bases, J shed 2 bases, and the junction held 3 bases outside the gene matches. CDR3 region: CASSVGGTYEQYF. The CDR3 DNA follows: TGCGCCAGCAGCGTCGGGGGGACCTACGAGCAGTACTTC.

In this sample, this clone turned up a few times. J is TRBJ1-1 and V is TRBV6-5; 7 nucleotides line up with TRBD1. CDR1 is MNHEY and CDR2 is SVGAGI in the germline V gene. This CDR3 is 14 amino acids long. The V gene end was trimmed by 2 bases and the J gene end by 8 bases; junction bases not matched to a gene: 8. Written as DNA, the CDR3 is TGTGCCAGCAGTTACAACTCGGGACAGCTAGAAGCTTTCTTT. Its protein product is CASSYNSGQLEAFF.

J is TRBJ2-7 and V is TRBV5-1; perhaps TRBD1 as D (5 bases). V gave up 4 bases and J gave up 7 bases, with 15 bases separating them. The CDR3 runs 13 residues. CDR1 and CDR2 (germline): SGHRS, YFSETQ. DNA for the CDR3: TGCGCCAGCAGCCCGCAGGGCCTTGGAGAGCAGTACTTC. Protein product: CASSPQGLGEQYF.

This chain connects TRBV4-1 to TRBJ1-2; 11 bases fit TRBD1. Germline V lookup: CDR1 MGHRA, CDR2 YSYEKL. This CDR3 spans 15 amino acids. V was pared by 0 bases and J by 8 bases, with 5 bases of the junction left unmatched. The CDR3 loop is CASSQDRDRGWGYTF. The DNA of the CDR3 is TGCGCCAGCAGCCAAGACCGGGACAGGGGGTGGGGCTACACCTTC.

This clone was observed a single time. CDR3 sequence (DNA): TGTGCCAGCAGTTACACTCACAGGGGCCGCTCCTACGAGCAGTACTTC. It codes for CASSYTHRGRSYEQYF. This chain uses TRBV27 with TRBJ2-7; 7 nucleotides line up with TRBD1. The length of the CDR3 is 16 residues. With V trimmed by 4 bases and J by 0 bases, 9 bases remained unmatched. Per the germline V gene, CDR1 is MNHEY and CDR2 is SMNVEV (reference sequence).

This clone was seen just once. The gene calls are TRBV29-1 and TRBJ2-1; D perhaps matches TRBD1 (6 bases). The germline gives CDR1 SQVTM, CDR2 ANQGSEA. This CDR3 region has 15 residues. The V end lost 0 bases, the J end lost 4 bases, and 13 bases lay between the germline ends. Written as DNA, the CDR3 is TGCAGCGTTGAAGATCCCAGGGGCCCTTACAATGAGCAGTTCTTC. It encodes CSVEDPRGPYNEQFF.

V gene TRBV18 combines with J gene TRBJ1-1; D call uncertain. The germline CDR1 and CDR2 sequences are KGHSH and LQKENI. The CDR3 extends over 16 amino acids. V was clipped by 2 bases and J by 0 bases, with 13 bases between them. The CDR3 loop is CASSPDYRNMNTEAFF. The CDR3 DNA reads TGTGCCAGCTCACCAGACTATCGAAACATGAACACTGAAGCTTTCTTT.

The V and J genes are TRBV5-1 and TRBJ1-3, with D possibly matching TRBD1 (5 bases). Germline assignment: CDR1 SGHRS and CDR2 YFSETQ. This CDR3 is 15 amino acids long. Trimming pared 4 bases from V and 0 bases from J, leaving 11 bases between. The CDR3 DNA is TGCGCCAGCAGCCCCCGGCAGGGCTCTGGAAACACCATATATTTT. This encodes CASSPRQGSGNTIYF.

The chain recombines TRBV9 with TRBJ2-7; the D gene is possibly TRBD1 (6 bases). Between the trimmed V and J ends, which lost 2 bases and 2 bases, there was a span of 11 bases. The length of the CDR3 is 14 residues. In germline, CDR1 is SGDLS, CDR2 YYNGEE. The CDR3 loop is CASSVGQSTYEQYF. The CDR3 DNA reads TGTGCCAGCAGCGTCGGACAGAGTACCTACGAGCAGTACTTC.

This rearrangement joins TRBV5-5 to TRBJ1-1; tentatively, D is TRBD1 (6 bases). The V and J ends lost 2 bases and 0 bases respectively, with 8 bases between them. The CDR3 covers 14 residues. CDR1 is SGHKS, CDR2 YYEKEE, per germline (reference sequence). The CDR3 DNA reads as TGTGCCAGCAGCTTCGGACAGTTGAACACTGAAGCTTTCTTT. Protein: CASSFGQLNTEAFF.

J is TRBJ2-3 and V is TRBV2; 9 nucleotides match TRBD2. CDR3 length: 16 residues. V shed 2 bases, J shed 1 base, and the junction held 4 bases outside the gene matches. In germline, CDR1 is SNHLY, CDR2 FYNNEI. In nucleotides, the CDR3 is TGTGCCAGCAGTGAACCCCGACTAGCGGGCACAGATACGCAGTATTTT. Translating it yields CASSEPRLAGTDTQYF. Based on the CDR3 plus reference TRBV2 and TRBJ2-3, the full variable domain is EPEVTQTPSHQVTQMGQEVILRCVPISNHLYFYWYRQILGQKVEFLVSFYNNEISEKSEIFDDQFSVERPDGSNFTLKIRSTKLEDSAMYFCASSEPRLAGTDTQYFGPGTRLTVL.

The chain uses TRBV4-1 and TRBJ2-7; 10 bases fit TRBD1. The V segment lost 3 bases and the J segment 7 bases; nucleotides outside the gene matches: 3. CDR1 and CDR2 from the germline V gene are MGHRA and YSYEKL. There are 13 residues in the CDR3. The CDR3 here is CASSQGQGFEQYF. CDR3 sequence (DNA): TGCGCCAGCAGCCAGGGACAGGGGTTTGAGCAGTACTTC.

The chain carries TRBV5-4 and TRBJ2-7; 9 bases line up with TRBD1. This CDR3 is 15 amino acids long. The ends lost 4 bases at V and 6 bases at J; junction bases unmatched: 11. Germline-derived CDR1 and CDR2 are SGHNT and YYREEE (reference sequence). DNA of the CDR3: TGTGCCAGCAGCGTGACCGGGACAGGGAACGGCGAGCAGTACTTC. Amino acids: CASSVTGTGNGEQYF.

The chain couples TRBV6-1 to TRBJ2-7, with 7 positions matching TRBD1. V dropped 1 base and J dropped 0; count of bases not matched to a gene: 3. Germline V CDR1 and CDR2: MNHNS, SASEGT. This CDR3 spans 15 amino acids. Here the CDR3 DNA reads TGTGCCAGCAGTGAAGAGGCAGGGGGCTCCTACGAGCAGTACTTC. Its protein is CASSEEAGGSYEQYF.

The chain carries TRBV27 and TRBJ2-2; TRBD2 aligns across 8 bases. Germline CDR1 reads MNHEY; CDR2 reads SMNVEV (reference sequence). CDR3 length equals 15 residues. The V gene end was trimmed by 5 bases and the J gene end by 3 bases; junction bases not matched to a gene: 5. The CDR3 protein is CASSPLAEHTGELFF. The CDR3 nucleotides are TGTGCCAGCAGTCCACTAGCGGAACACACCGGGGAGCTGTTTTTT.

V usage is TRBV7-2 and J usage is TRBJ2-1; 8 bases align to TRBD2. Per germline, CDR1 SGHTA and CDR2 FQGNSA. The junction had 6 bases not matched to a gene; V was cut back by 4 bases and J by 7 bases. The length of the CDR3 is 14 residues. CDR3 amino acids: CASSSTREGNEQFF. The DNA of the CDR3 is TGTGCCAGCAGCTCTACCCGGGAGGGTAATGAGCAGTTCTTC. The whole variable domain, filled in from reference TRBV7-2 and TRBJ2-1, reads GAGVSQSPSNKVTEKGKDVELRCDPISGHTALYWYRQSLGQGLEFLIYFQGNSAPDKSGLPSDRFSAERTGGSVSTLTIQRTQQEDSAVYLCASSSTREGNEQFFGPGTRLTVL.

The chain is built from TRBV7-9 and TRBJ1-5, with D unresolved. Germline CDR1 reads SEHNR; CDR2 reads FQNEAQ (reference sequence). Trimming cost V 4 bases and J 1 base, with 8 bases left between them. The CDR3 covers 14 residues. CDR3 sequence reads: CASSSEWSNQPQHF. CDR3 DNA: TGTGCCAGCAGCTCAGAATGGAGCAATCAGCCCCAGCATTTT.

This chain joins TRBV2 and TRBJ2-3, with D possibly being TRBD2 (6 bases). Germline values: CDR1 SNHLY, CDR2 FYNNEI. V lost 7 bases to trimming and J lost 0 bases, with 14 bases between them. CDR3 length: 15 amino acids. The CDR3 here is CASKRAALSTDTQYF. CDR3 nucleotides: TGTGCCAGCAAGCGGGCTGCCCTCAGCACAGATACGCAGTATTTT.

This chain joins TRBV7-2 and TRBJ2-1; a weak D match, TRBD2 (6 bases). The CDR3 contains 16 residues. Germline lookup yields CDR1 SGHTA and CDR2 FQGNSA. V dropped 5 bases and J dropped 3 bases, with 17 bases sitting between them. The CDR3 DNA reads TGTGCCAGCAGCCCTCCGGGAGCGGGTGTCTACAATGAGCAGTTCTTC. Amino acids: CASSPPGAGVYNEQFF.